The 18 T cell receptor beta chains presented below share a single source sample, sequenced in a study of shared clonotypes between healthy human individuals (dated by TCRdb to about 2020). Library generation was performed with the immunoSEQ multiplex PCR assay. TCRdb's version of the immuneACCESS table is confined to in-frame rearrangements and falls short of the full clone set. An unresolved V gene accounts for under half of the shortfall where checked; the remainder is of unknown origin. The sample includes approximately 530,000 clones, with 90% to 96% observed a single time. The ten top clones hold 0.06% of the sample. The sample comprised naive CD4+ T cells sorted from blood. This sample's cell subset or site label indicates: CD45RA+ positively selected. The receptor set was obtained from a woman in her 30s in good health.

The J gene is TRBJ2-7, the V gene TRBV28, with 9 nucleotides matching TRBD2. The CDR3 length is 15 residues. Germline V gene lookup returns CDR1 MDHEN and CDR2 SYDVKM. After removal of 3 bases from V and 4 bases from J, the junction contained 7 bases not matched to a gene. The CDR3 loop reads CASSFQAGGTYEQYF. The CDR3 DNA follows: TGTGCCAGCAGTTTTCAAGCGGGAGGCACTTACGAGCAGTACTTC.

The chain carries TRBV7-9 and TRBJ2-1; possibly TRBD2 for D (5 bases). There are 17 residues in the CDR3. CDR1 and CDR2 (germline): SEHNR, FQNEAQ (reference sequence). Trimming cost V 3 bases and J 7 bases, with 22 bases left between them. Here the CDR3 reads CASSFPFTSRFGNEQFF. The DNA of the CDR3 is TGTGCCAGCAGCTTTCCCTTCACTAGTAGATTCGGGAATGAGCAGTTCTTC. The variable domain in full, with the rest retrieved from reference TRBV7-9 and TRBJ2-1, is DTGVSQNPRHKITKRGQNVTFRCDPISEHNRLYWYRQTLGQGPEFLTYFQNEAQLEKSRLLSDRFSAERPKGSFSTLEIQRTEQGDSAMYLCASSFPFTSRFGNEQFFGPGTRLTVL.

The chain uses TRBV18 and TRBJ1-1; TRBD1 matches at 9 bases. The CDR3 runs to 14 residues. CDR1 and CDR2 (germline): KGHSH, LQKENI. V gave up 1 base and J gave up 5 bases; unmatched junction bases: 2. CDR3 sequence: CASSPRTGDTEAFF. In DNA form, the CDR3 reads TGTGCCAGCTCACCACGGACAGGGGATACTGAAGCTTTCTTT.

V usage is TRBV7-9 and J usage is TRBJ1-5, with 7 positions matching TRBD1. The trim removed 5 bases at V and 0 bases at J, leaving 7 bases unmatched. This CDR3 region has 16 residues. Germline loops: CDR1 SEHNR, CDR2 FQNEAQ (reference sequence). CDR3 loop: CASSPGDSDSNQPQHF. CDR3 DNA sequence: TGTGCCAGCAGCCCTGGGGACAGTGATAGCAATCAGCCCCAGCATTTT.

The chain is built from TRBV2 and TRBJ2-7; no reliable D call. Germline values: CDR1 SNHLY, CDR2 FYNNEI. This CDR3 spans 12 amino acids. Trimming removed 4 bases at V and 4 bases at J, with 8 bases between. The DNA of the CDR3 is TGTGCCAGCAGTGCACCATCGTACGAGCAGTACTTC. Its translation: CASSAPSYEQYF.

This chain links TRBV5-4 with TRBJ2-7, with 7 positions matching TRBD1. The CDR3 loop spans 17 amino acids. V was pared by 0 bases and J by 3 bases, with 12 bases of the junction left unmatched. The V gene's germline CDR1 is SGHNT and CDR2 YYREEE (reference sequence). DNA of the CDR3: TGTGCCAGCAGCTTGGTCCCCCGGCCCGGGACAGTCTACGAGCAGTACTTC. Protein sequence: CASSLVPRPGTVYEQYF.

The rearrangement uses TRBV18 and TRBJ2-5; TRBD1 might be the D (7 bases). The DNA end favors TRBJ2-7, so the J call may be wrong. Germline CDR1 reads KGHSH; CDR2 reads LQKENI. The CDR3 contains 16 residues. The CDR3 is CASSPISQGGFYEQYF. In DNA form, the CDR3 reads TGTGCCAGCTCACCAATCTCGCAGGGGGGTTTTTACGAGCAGTACTTC.

The chain uses TRBV11-2 and TRBJ2-7; no reliable D call. The V end was cut by 5 bases, the J end by 6 bases, with 14 bases between. Germline CDR1 reads SGHAT; CDR2 reads FQNNGV. This CDR3 is built from 13 residues. This chain's CDR3 is CASSPQRASEQYF. For the CDR3, the DNA is TGTGCCAGCAGCCCTCAACGCGCCTCCGAGCAGTACTTC.

This clone was seen a single time. The gene calls are TRBV5-1 and TRBJ2-1; D not resolved. The CDR3 has 14 amino acids. Trimming shortened V by 2 bases and J by 2 bases, and 8 bases separated the two germline ends. CDR1 is SGHRS, CDR2 YFSETQ, per germline. The DNA of the CDR3 is TGCGCCAGCAGCTTACCGGGCACCTACAATGAGCAGTTCTTC. Its protein is CASSLPGTYNEQFF.

J is TRBJ2-7 and V is TRBV5-4; perhaps TRBD1 as D (6 bases). V was clipped by 0 bases and J by 0 bases, with 22 bases between them. Germline V lookup: CDR1 SGHNT, CDR2 YYREEE (reference sequence). The CDR3 extends over 19 amino acids. The CDR3 sequence is CASSLGLGSDSHHSYEQYF. The CDR3 DNA follows: TGTGCCAGCAGCTTGGGCCTGGGGTCGGACAGCCACCACTCCTACGAGCAGTACTTC. Full variable domain (missing parts from reference TRBV5-4 and TRBJ2-7): ETGVTQSPTHLIKTRGQQVTLRCSSQSGHNTVSWYQQALGQGPQFIFQYYREEENGRGNFPPRFSGLQFPNYSSELNVNALELDDSALYLCASSLGLGSDSHHSYEQYFGPGTRLTVT.

The rearrangement joins TRBV21-1 to TRBJ2-3; the D call TRBD1 from the table was never checked on the DNA. TRBV21-1 is noted as a pseudogene. The CDR3 has 16 residues. The CDR3 here is CASSSLPGRSTDTQYF. The CDR3 bases are TGTGCCAGCAGCAGTCTCCCTGGGCGTAGCACAGATACGCAGTATTTT.

In regard to this clone: One end of the junction does not line up with germline, which may come from a read error. The chain combines TRBV19 with TRBJ2-2; a possible D gene is TRBD1 (5 bases). The CDR3 consists of 15 residues. Germline lookup yields CDR1 LNHDA and CDR2 SQIVND (reference sequence). CDR3 protein: CASSIGARNTGELFF. CDR3 in DNA: TGTGCCAGTAGCATAGGGGCAAGGAACACCGGGGAGCTGTTTTTT.

The chain uses TRBV7-9 and TRBJ2-2; D remains unclear. V lost 5 bases and J 4 bases, leaving 5 bases between the germline ends. Germline lookup yields CDR1 SEHNR and CDR2 FQNEAQ (reference sequence). The CDR3 extends over 12 amino acids. CDR3 nucleotides: TGTGCCAGCAGCCAAACCACCGGGGAGCTGTTTTTT. Protein sequence: CASSQTTGELFF.

This clone was seen once. This rearrangement joins TRBV28 to TRBJ2-1, with TRBD1 as a possible D gene (5 bases). CDR1 is MDHEN and CDR2 is SYDVKM in the germline V gene. The V end lost 1 base, the J end lost 7 bases, and 20 bases lay between the germline ends. The CDR3 sequence is 17 residues long. DNA for the CDR3: TGTGCCAGCAGTTTATTTTCCCTCGGCCAGGGCCTAAATGAGCAGTTCTTC. Encoded protein: CASSLFSLGQGLNEQFF.

V gene TRBV28 combines with J gene TRBJ1-2, with 9 bases identical to TRBD1. CDR3 size: 20 residues. The V gene end was trimmed by 6 bases and the J gene end by 4 bases; junction bases not matched to a gene: 24. The germline V gene encodes CDR1 MDHEN and CDR2 SYDVKM. CDR3 protein: CASRIATGGSIRGSFYGYTF. CDR3 sequence (DNA): TGTGCCAGCAGAATTGCGACAGGGGGATCCATTAGGGGGTCCTTCTATGGCTACACCTTC.

This chain links TRBV27 with TRBJ2-3, with 7 bases identical to TRBD2. The ends lost 1 base at V and 5 bases at J; junction bases unmatched: 9. Germline CDR1 MNHEY, CDR2 SMNVEV (reference sequence). The CDR3 contains 16 residues. The DNA for the CDR3 is TGTGCCAGCAGTTTATTGCTTGCGGGAGCGGGAGATACGCAGTATTTT. It encodes CASSLLLAGAGDTQYF.

This clone is a singleton in its sample. The rearrangement links TRBV7-6 to TRBJ2-3; D remains unclear. V lost 4 bases and J 4 bases, leaving 12 bases between the germline ends. Germline V gene lookup returns CDR1 SGHVS and CDR2 FNYEAQ. The CDR3 is made up of 14 amino acids. CDR3 amino acids: CASSSNNPPDTQYF. The CDR3 coding sequence is TGTGCCAGCAGCTCGAATAACCCCCCAGATACGCAGTATTTT.

The chain has TRBV11-3 and TRBJ2-3, with TRBD2 as a possible D gene (6 bases). This CDR3 region has 15 residues. The V end lost 3 bases, the J end lost 3 bases, and 13 bases lay between the germline ends. Germline assignment: CDR1 SGHNT and CDR2 YENEEA. CDR3 DNA: TGTGCCAGCAGCTTCCTCGGTGGAGGGACAGATACGCAGTATTTT. As protein: CASSFLGGGTDTQYF.